This T cell receptor (beta chain) stems from a study of blood T cells in healthy people across ages. For the study at large: Template switching caught about one barcoded beta molecule for each two T cells.

The germline CDR1 and CDR2 sequences are DFQATT and SNEGSKA (reference sequence). V trimming: 4 bases; J trimming: 2 bases; junction bases outside the gene matches: 7. The CDR3 sequence is 14 residues long. Broader study findings: Aged donors had fewer naive CD4+ cells and lower diversity than long-lived donors.

For the second PCR, which ran for about 6 to 11 cycles, a sample-barcoded 5' primer and a J-beta primer mix were used. Using its own MiXCR run on the 5' RACE reads, TCRdb lists one record per CDR3 protein. The sample lists approximately 800,000 distinct CDR3 sequences; 58% were seen once. This clonotype occurred once. Its antigen is not identified. The sequenced material came from blood. The sequence came from a young man in good health. V and J are TRBV20-1 and TRBJ2-5, with 7 bases aligning to TRBD2. The CDR3 DNA reads as TGCAGTGCTATAGGACTAGAGAAGCAAGAGACCCAGTACTTC. It specifies CSAIGLEKQETQYF.